This TCR beta chain was recovered during a study of T-cell reconstitution after alpha-beta-depleted transplantation in children (TCRdb year 2016). Study-level background: The study quantitatively tracked T-cell immune reconstitution after TCRalphabeta/CD19-depleted allogeneic hematopoietic cell transplantation in children using TCR repertoire profiling.

What the authors observed across the whole study: In some patients, the high TCRbeta diversity seen at day 60 was put down to recipient T cells and intrathymic progenitors that had survived conditioning. The apparently early recovery of alphabetaT-cell counts about two months after transplant reportedly depended on only several hundred rapidly expanded clones that came from non-depleted graft cells. Hyperexpanded clone frequencies declined over subsequent months; after one year, T-cell counts and TCRbeta diversity were mostly attributed to newly produced T cells.

At the junction V is shortened by 6 bases and J by 7 bases; bases outside the gene matches: 10. The CDR3 runs 15 amino acids, cysteine and phenylalanine included. The sequence is cut down to CDR3 DNA, 45 bases in frame from base 1. CDR1 ENHRY and CDR2 SYGVKD are derived from the germline V gene. Preparation of the library involved PCR. Sequencing took place on an Illumina HiSeq 2500. To normalize quantification of the TCRbeta repertoire, the TCR libraries were built with molecular barcoding that relied on unique molecular identifiers. The public reads were reprocessed in TCRdb via fastp at Q25 and MiXCR, keeping in-frame beta chains. Records with the same CDR3 protein are collapsed into one entry carrying the most frequent genes and DNA. Recorded for this sample are about 420,000 distinct CDR3 sequences; around 15% of them occurred a single time. The ten top clones hold approximately 29% of the sample.

The sample's treatment or condition label is to be understood as: allogeneic hematopoietic cell transplantation with graft depleted of TCRalphabeta T cells and CD19 B cells. The transplant recipients were children given TCRalphabeta/CD19-depleted allogeneic hematopoietic cell grafts. Concerning this clonotype: Which antigen it targets is not known. No per-base quality is available; no much larger clone lies one base away.

The clonotype comes from a boy under three years old who had a stem cell transplant for Wiskott-Aldrich syndrome, so the T cells may come from the graft donor. This specimen consisted of PBMCs, mostly from graft donor cells, obtained 360 days after TCRalphabeta/CD19-depleted stem cell transplant. This chain is built from TRBV10-3 and TRBJ2-1, and TRBD1 matches 9 of the central bases. The bases read TGTGCCATCAGGGGTACCGGGACAGGGAATAATGAGCAGTTCTTC. It is translated as CAIRGTGTGNNEQFF.